The 31 T cell receptor beta chains listed next were all sequenced from one sample in a study of T-cell memory formation after mild COVID-19. TCRdb reanalysed the 5' RACE reads using MiXCR and keeps one entry per CDR3 protein. The sample contains about 500,000 distinct CDR3 sequences, approximately 20% of which appear only once. Sequencing used PBMCs or a T cell subset sorted from them (not recorded which). All receptors come from an adult woman who had mild COVID-19 (a few samples of this study predate the infection). Cell type and time point are not known.

This clonotype was observed a few times. This sequence joins TRBV7-2 and TRBJ1-3; D unresolved. Germline V gene sequence: CDR1 SGHTA, CDR2 FQGNSA. CDR3 length: 15 residues. V lost 1 base to trimming and J lost 1 base, with 8 bases between them. The CDR3 protein is CASSLESASGNTIYF. In DNA form, the CDR3 reads TGTGCCAGCAGCTTAGAGTCGGCTTCTGGAAACACCATATATTTT.

The sample holds a few counts of this clonotype. The CDR3, as DNA: TGTGCCAGCAGCTTGAGCTCCTGGTCCAGAGATACGCAGTATTTT. Protein product: CASSLSSWSRDTQYF. The chain carries TRBV9 and TRBJ2-3, with D hard to call. Trimming left V 4 bases short and J 5 bases short, with 17 bases between. The CDR3 totals 15 residues. Germline V lookup: CDR1 SGDLS, CDR2 YYNGEE. The variable domain in full, completed from reference TRBV9 and TRBJ2-3, reads DSGVTQTPKHLITATGQRVTLRCSPRSGDLSVYWYQQSLDQGLQFLIQYYNGEERAKGNILERFSAQQFPDLHSELNLSSLELGDSALYFCASSLSSWSRDTQYFGPGTRLTVL.

The chain couples TRBV12-3 or TRBV12-4 to TRBJ2-2; a weak D match, TRBD1 (5 bases). The CDR3 runs to 16 residues. The germline V and J ends were trimmed by 4 bases and 0 bases, with 12 bases remaining between them. The CDR3 loop is CASSSPETANTGELFF. CDR3 DNA sequence: TGTGCCAGCAGTTCGCCGGAGACAGCGAACACCGGGGAGCTGTTTTTT.

This clonotype was detected a few times. The chain couples TRBV11-3 to TRBJ2-1, with 9 positions matching TRBD1. The germline gives CDR1 SGHNT, CDR2 YENEEA. This CDR3 is built from 15 residues. V was clipped by 6 bases and J by 7 bases; unmatched bases: 10. The CDR3 DNA sequence: TGTGCCAGCAGTCATCGCCGGGACAGGGTTAATGAGCAGTTCTTC. Encoded protein: CASSHRRDRVNEQFF. Based on the CDR3 plus reference TRBV11-3 and TRBJ2-1, the full variable domain is EAGVVQSPRYKIIEKKQPVAFWCNPISGHNTLYWYLQNLGQGPELLIRYENEEAVDDSQLPKDRFSAERLKGVDSTLKIQPAELGDSAVYLCASSHRRDRVNEQFFGPGTRLTVL.

The chain is built from TRBV10-3 and TRBJ1-6; 10 nucleotides match TRBD1. There are 14 residues in the CDR3. V shed 6 bases, J shed 10 bases, and the junction held 6 bases outside the gene matches. CDR1 and CDR2 (germline): ENHRY, SYGVKD. The CDR3 sequence is CAISGTGDGSPLHF. CDR3 nucleotide sequence: TGTGCCATCAGCGGGACAGGGGATGGCTCACCCCTCCACTTT.

This clonotype has only a few counts. The chain joins TRBV20-1 to TRBJ1-3, with D possibly matching TRBD1 (5 bases). Trimming took off 0 bases at V and 3 bases at J, with 18 bases between the two ends. Germline V gene lookup returns CDR1 DFQATT and CDR2 SNEGSKA (reference sequence). The CDR3 contains 17 residues. The DNA for the CDR3 is TGCAGTGCTAGAGAGTTAGAAGGCCAGAGGGGTGGAAACACCATATATTTT. Translating it yields CSARELEGQRGGNTIYF.

V gene TRBV21-1 combines with J gene TRBJ2-5; the DNA was not compared with TRBD2, the D call given in the table. TRBV21-1 is an annotated pseudogene. This CDR3 has 16 amino acids. Written as DNA, the CDR3 is TGTGCCAGCAGCAAACCCAAGACTGGGAGGACGGAGACCCAGTACTTC. Protein product: CASSKPKTGRTETQYF.

In the case of this clonotype: The junction and the germline gene differ at one end; a read error may be behind it. The J gene is TRBJ2-5, the V gene TRBV4-1; no clear D. There are 14 residues in the CDR3. Germline V gene data show CDR1 as MGHRA and CDR2 as YSYEKL. Here the CDR3 DNA reads TGCGCCAGCAGCGAAGACGGGTACCAAGAGACCCAGTACTTC. This codes for CASSEDGYQETQYF.

The rearrangement joins TRBV20-1 to TRBJ2-1; 9 nucleotides line up with TRBD2. Looked up from germline, CDR1 is DFQATT and CDR2 is SNEGSKA (reference sequence). V lost 6 bases and J lost 4; bases outside the gene matches: 10. This CDR3 contains 15 residues. CDR3 in amino acids: CSATPATSGYNEQFF. CDR3 sequence (DNA): TGCAGTGCCACGCCGGCGACTAGCGGTTACAATGAGCAGTTCTTC.

The chain joins TRBV5-1 to TRBJ2-7; D remains ambiguous. CDR3 length: 15 amino acids. CDR1 is SGHRS and CDR2 is YFSETQ in the germline V gene. V was shortened by 0 bases and J by 0 bases, with 10 bases between the two germline ends. The CDR3 spells CASSLEQSSSYEQYF. In DNA form, the CDR3 reads TGCGCCAGCAGCTTGGAACAGTCGAGCTCCTACGAGCAGTACTTC. The full variable domain, in which reference TRBV5-1 and TRBJ2-7 provide the parts outside the CDR3, is KAGVTQTPRYLIKTRGQQVTLSCSPISGHRSVSWYQQTPGQGLQFLFEYFSETQRNKGNFPGRFSGRQFSNSRSEMNVSTLELGDSALYLCASSLEQSSSYEQYFGPGTRLTVT.

A few counts support this clonotype. J is TRBJ1-1 and V is TRBV7-9; 7 nucleotides match TRBD1. This CDR3 spans 16 amino acids. V trimming: 5 bases; J trimming: 2 bases; junction bases outside the gene matches: 11. Germline values: CDR1 SEHNR, CDR2 FQNEAQ (reference sequence). The CDR3, as DNA: TGTGCCAGCAGCCCCTGGGGCAGGGGGAGCAACACTGAAGCTTTCTTT. Protein product: CASSPWGRGSNTEAFF.

This sequence joins TRBV3-1 and TRBJ2-1, with TRBD2 as a possible D gene (7 bases). With 3 bases removed from V and 6 bases from J, the gap between germline ends came to 15 bases. The CDR3 has 15 amino acids. CDR1 is LGHDT, CDR2 YNNKEL, per germline (reference sequence). This chain's CDR3 is CASSHTGGPSNEQFF. For the CDR3, the DNA is TGTGCCAGCAGCCACACCGGGGGGCCTAGCAATGAGCAGTTCTTC.

The chain is built from TRBV12-3 or TRBV12-4 and TRBJ2-2, with 8 bases identical to TRBD1. With V trimmed by 5 bases and J by 0 bases, 5 bases remained unmatched. This CDR3 comprises 16 residues. For the CDR3, the DNA is TGTGCCAGCAGTCCGGACAGGGAGTCGAACACCGGGGAGCTGTTTTTT. Protein: CASSPDRESNTGELFF.

The rearrangement joins TRBV5-1 to TRBJ2-3, with TRBD2 matching over 12 bases. The CDR3 is 18 amino acids. The V segment lost 4 bases and the J segment 2 bases; nucleotides outside the gene matches: 11. CDR1 is SGHRS and CDR2 is YFSETQ in the germline V gene. This CDR3 reads CASSTGLAGLRSTDTQYF. DNA of the CDR3: TGCGCCAGCAGCACGGGACTAGCGGGCCTGCGGTCCACAGATACGCAGTATTTT.

The CDR3 DNA reads TGTGCCAGCTCACCATCGGGGTACACTGAAGCTTTCTTT. Translated, it gives CASSPSGYTEAFF. The rearrangement uses TRBV18 and TRBJ1-1, with D unresolved. Trimming removed 2 bases from V and 3 bases from J, with 7 bases in between. Germline CDR1 KGHSH, CDR2 LQKENI. The CDR3 runs 13 residues. Supplemented by reference TRBV18 and TRBJ1-1, the full variable domain reads NAGVMQNPRHLVRRRGQEARLRCSPMKGHSHVYWYRQLPEEGLKFMVYLQKENIIDESGMPKERFSAEFPKEGPSILRIQQVVRGDSAAYFCASSPSGYTEAFFGQGTRLTVV.

In this sample, this clonotype turned up a few times. The chain joins TRBV5-1 to TRBJ2-7, with a tentative D call TRBD2 (6 bases). In germline, CDR1 is SGHRS, CDR2 YFSETQ. Deletions cut 2 bases from V and 1 base from J, with 10 bases between. The length of the CDR3 is 14 residues. The CDR3: CASSFGRASYEQYF. CDR3 nucleotides: TGCGCCAGCAGCTTCGGGAGAGCTTCCTACGAGCAGTACTTC.

The chain links TRBV9 to TRBJ1-4; D not certain. The germline V and J ends were trimmed by 4 bases and 3 bases, with 13 bases remaining between them. Germline assignment: CDR1 SGDLS and CDR2 YYNGEE. This CDR3 has 15 residues. This CDR3 is CASSREERANEKLFF. CDR3 sequence (DNA): TGTGCCAGCAGCAGGGAGGAGAGGGCTAATGAAAAACTGTTTTTT.

The chain combines TRBV7-8 with TRBJ2-5; TRBD1 or TRBD2 may be the D gene (5 bases each). From germline, CDR1 is SGHVS and CDR2 FQNEAQ. Between the trimmed V and J ends, which lost 2 bases and 5 bases, there was a span of 9 bases. The CDR3 consists of 13 residues. The CDR3 nucleotides are TGTGCCAGCAGCTTAAACAGGAGGGAGACCCAGTACTTC. Protein product: CASSLNRRETQYF.

This chain links TRBV20-1 with TRBJ2-5; 8 bases line up with TRBD2. CDR1 and CDR2 from the germline V gene are DFQATT and SNEGSKA (reference sequence). The CDR3 covers 14 residues. Losses at the gene ends were 2 bases for V and 2 bases for J; bases not matched to a gene: 4. The CDR3 bases are TGCAGTGCTAGATATAGCGGGAAGCAAGAGACCCAGTACTTC. Its translation: CSARYSGKQETQYF.

This clonotype was recorded a few times. The chain couples TRBV6-5 to TRBJ1-4, with 7 bases matching TRBD1. CDR1 MNHEY and CDR2 SVGAGI come from the germline V gene. V was pared by 2 bases and J by 0 bases, with 0 bases of the junction left unmatched. There are 15 residues in the CDR3. CDR3 protein: CASSYGTATNEKLFF. CDR3 DNA: TGTGCCAGCAGTTACGGGACAGCAACTAATGAAAAACTGTTTTTT.

The count of this clonotype is one. The chain is built from TRBV20-1 and TRBJ1-5; D is unclear. The length of the CDR3 is 16 residues. The V end lost 6 bases, the J end lost 0 bases, and 18 bases lay between the germline ends. Germline loops: CDR1 DFQATT, CDR2 SNEGSKA (reference sequence). DNA of the CDR3: TGCAGTGCGATAGTGGACGCCCGATATAGCAATCAGCCCCAGCATTTT. Its translation is CSAIVDARYSNQPQHF.

This clonotype showed up just a few times. The chain is built from TRBV15 and TRBJ2-4, with TRBD2 identical over 8 bases. Trimming removed 5 bases from V and 9 bases from J; junction bases left unmatched: 12. Germline V gene data show CDR1 as LNHNV and CDR2 as YYDKDF (reference sequence). This CDR3 region has 15 residues. CDR3 residues: CATSPATGTSGIQYF. CDR3 sequence (DNA): TGTGCCACCAGCCCTGCAACCGGGACTAGTGGCATTCAGTACTTC.

There are many counts of this clonotype. The chain is built from TRBV29-1 and TRBJ2-7, with no clear D. In germline, CDR1 is SQVTM, CDR2 ANQGSEA. The CDR3 sequence is 11 residues long. Trimming removed 4 bases at V and 2 bases at J, with 6 bases between. The CDR3 nucleotides are TGCAGCGTTGGTCTAACCTACGAGCAGTACTTC. The encoded protein is CSVGLTYEQYF.

This sequence joins TRBV9 and TRBJ1-4; tentatively, D is TRBD1 (6 bases). The assigned J gene may be wrong: the sequence end matches TRBJ1-5 better. Germline loops: CDR1 SGDLS, CDR2 YYNGEE. The CDR3 totals 14 residues. The CDR3 coding sequence is TGTGCCAGCAGCGTAGAGGGGGAGAATCAGCCCCAGCATTTT. Protein: CASSVEGENQPQHF.

The rearrangement links TRBV6-2 or TRBV6-3 to TRBJ2-3; weak D call: TRBD1 (5 bases). Trimming removed 5 bases from V and 0 bases from J, with 12 bases in between. The CDR3 has 15 residues. In germline, CDR1 is MNHEY, CDR2 SVGEGT. DNA for the CDR3: TGTGCCAGCAGTCCGACAGCCACTAGCACAGATACGCAGTATTTT. Translating gives CASSPTATSTDTQYF.

The chain carries TRBV18 and TRBJ2-2; D call uncertain. CDR1 KGHSH and CDR2 LQKENI come from the germline V gene. This CDR3 is 15 amino acids long. The V end lost 1 base, the J end lost 7 bases, and 13 bases lay between the germline ends. The DNA for the CDR3 is TGTGCCAGCTCACCACAACGGCTCGTAGACGGGGAGCTGTTTTTT. The encoded protein is CASSPQRLVDGELFF.

This clonotype has at least ten counts. A read error may produce the germline difference seen at one junction end. The rearrangement links TRBV7-7 to TRBJ2-1, with 7 bases lining up with TRBD2. Germline values: CDR1 SSHAT, CDR2 FNYEAQ (reference sequence). The CDR3 is made up of 16 amino acids. The CDR3 here is CASSSATLAPYNEQFF. CDR3 sequence (DNA): TGTGCTAGCAGCTCAGCAACACTAGCGCCTTACAATGAGCAGTTCTTC.

In its sample, this clonotype was seen a few times. The germline gene is not matched at one end of the junction; a read error may be the cause. The chain joins TRBV5-1 to TRBJ2-7; tentatively, D is TRBD1 (5 bases). CDR3 length: 15 amino acids. Germline CDR1 and CDR2: SGHRS and YFSETQ. This CDR3 is CASRLAEQGLYEQYF. The CDR3, as DNA: TGCGCCAGCAGATTGGCCGAGCAGGGCCTCTACGAGCAGTACTTC.

The chain employs TRBV7-9 and TRBJ2-3; D not resolved. V was cut by 6 bases and J by 1 base, with 14 bases left in between. Germline assignment: CDR1 SEHNR and CDR2 FQNEAQ (reference sequence). The CDR3 spans 15 residues. The CDR3: CASSSWARGTDTQYF. The CDR3 nucleotides are TGTGCCAGCAGTTCCTGGGCCAGAGGCACAGATACGCAGTATTTT. The full variable domain, its missing parts supplied by reference TRBV7-9 and TRBJ2-3, is DTGVSQNPRHKITKRGQNVTFRCDPISEHNRLYWYRQTLGQGPEFLTYFQNEAQLEKSRLLSDRFSAERPKGSFSTLEIQRTEQGDSAMYLCASSSWARGTDTQYFGPGTRLTVL.

In its sample, this clonotype was seen a few times. The J gene is TRBJ2-1, the V gene TRBV5-1; 8 positions agree with TRBD2. This CDR3 region has 15 residues. Germline V CDR1 and CDR2: SGHRS, YFSETQ. After removal of 4 bases from V and 4 bases from J, the junction contained 7 bases not matched to a gene. This CDR3 reads CASSRTSGAYNEQFF. The CDR3 coding sequence is TGCGCCAGCAGCCGTACTAGCGGAGCGTACAATGAGCAGTTCTTC.

The chain joins TRBV27 to TRBJ2-1; the D is unclear. The germline V and J ends were trimmed by 2 bases and 0 bases, with 20 bases remaining between them. The germline gives CDR1 MNHEY, CDR2 SMNVEV (reference sequence). This CDR3 comprises 19 residues. DNA of the CDR3: TGTGCCAGCAGTTTAGTGCAAATCCCGGGCCGTGGCTCCTACAATGAGCAGTTCTTC. It yields the protein CASSLVQIPGRGSYNEQFF.